The 9 T cell receptor beta chains in this list originate from one sample, sequenced in a study of cytomegalovirus exposure and HLA in healthy donors. The assay was immunoSEQ multiplex PCR, and TCRdb's table has in-frame clones only and misses some. The table shows 280,000 or so clones, with around nine tenths occurring only once. Sequenced material: PBMCs. The receptors derive from a young woman in good health and CMV-seronegative.

The genes are TRBV7-3 and TRBJ1-1; TRBD1 is a possible D gene (5 bases). The CDR3 spans 13 residues. Germline V gene sequence: CDR1 SGHTA, CDR2 FQGTGA. V was shortened by 5 bases and J by 7 bases, with 14 bases between the two germline ends. The DNA of the CDR3 is TGTGCCAGCAGCCCCGACGGGGGGATTGAAGCTTTCTTT. Amino acids: CASSPDGGIEAFF.

The chain has TRBV30 and TRBJ1-3, with D hard to call. Trimming removed 4 bases from V and 7 bases from J, with 11 bases in between. This CDR3 has 12 residues. CDR1 GTSNPN and CDR2 SVGIG come from the germline V gene (reference sequence). This chain's CDR3 is CAWKQSSNTIYF. The CDR3 DNA reads TGTGCCTGGAAACAGAGCTCTAACACCATATATTTT.

The rearrangement joins TRBV6-1 to TRBJ2-5, with TRBD2 matching over 10 bases. CDR1 MNHNS and CDR2 SASEGT come from the germline V gene. This CDR3 region has 15 residues. V gave up 10 bases and J gave up 1 base; unmatched junction bases: 9. Here the CDR3 DNA reads TGTGCCACCAGACAGCGGGAGGGTACCCAAGAGACCCAGTACTTC. Its protein product is CATRQREGTQETQYF.

The V call is TRBV18, the J call TRBJ1-1; a weak D match, TRBD1 (6 bases). In germline, CDR1 is KGHSH, CDR2 LQKENI. This CDR3 comprises 17 residues. Deletions cut 3 bases from V and 3 bases from J, with 20 bases between. The CDR3 nucleotides are TGTGCCAGCTCACCCGACAGGCCCACGACGGGATACACTGAAGCTTTCTTT. This sequence encodes CASSPDRPTTGYTEAFF.

The V gene is TRBV25-1, the J gene TRBJ2-2; 11 nucleotides line up with TRBD2. Per the germline V gene, CDR1 is MGHDK and CDR2 is SYGVNS. Germline trimming cut 4 bases from V and 0 bases from J; bases unmatched to any gene: 4. CDR3 length: 17 residues. The CDR3 spells CASSVGTSGANTGELFF. As DNA, the CDR3 is TGTGCCAGCAGTGTCGGGACTAGCGGAGCGAACACCGGGGAGCTGTTTTTT.

The V and J genes are TRBV28 and TRBJ1-2, with a tentative D call TRBD1 (5 bases). Germline V gives CDR1 MDHEN, CDR2 SYDVKM. V shed 3 bases and J shed 4 bases, with 12 bases lying between them. The CDR3 loop spans 14 amino acids. CDR3 DNA sequence: TGTGCCAGCAGTTTCCAGGGCCCGATCTATGGCTACACCTTC. This codes for CASSFQGPIYGYTF.

In this sample, this clone turned up a few times. The genes are TRBV2 and TRBJ2-2; 9 positions agree with TRBD1. Trimming at V came to 5 bases and at J to 6 bases, leaving 7 bases not matched to a gene. CDR3 length: 15 amino acids. Germline assignment: CDR1 SNHLY and CDR2 FYNNEI. Here the CDR3 reads CASSPGQGWSGELFF. The CDR3 DNA follows: TGTGCCAGCAGTCCTGGACAGGGGTGGTCCGGGGAGCTGTTTTTT.

The chain uses TRBV27 and TRBJ2-1, with 7 bases identical to TRBD2. The ends lost 3 bases at V and 8 bases at J; junction bases unmatched: 1. CDR3 length: 12 residues. Germline V gene data show CDR1 as MNHEY and CDR2 as SMNVEV (reference sequence). The CDR3 loop is CASSLGGDEQFF. DNA of the CDR3: TGTGCCAGCAGTTTGGGGGGGGATGAGCAGTTCTTC.

This chain joins TRBV4-1 and TRBJ1-1; D possibly corresponds to TRBD1 (5 bases). From germline, CDR1 is MGHRA and CDR2 YSYEKL. V shed 0 bases and J shed 4 bases, with 15 bases lying between them. This CDR3 comprises 16 residues. CDR3 in amino acids: CASSQDQILGATEAFF. The CDR3 DNA reads TGCGCCAGCAGCCAAGATCAAATCCTAGGGGCCACTGAAGCTTTCTTT.